Below, 12 T cell receptor beta chains from the same sample are listed, as sequenced in a study of a mutant IDH1 vaccine in newly diagnosed glioma. No antigen is known for these receptors. TCRdb's table, derived via immunoSEQ multiplex PCR, lists solely in-frame clones and lacks some. The repertoire holds 30,000 to 40,000 clones, roughly 87% seen once, with 2% to 2.5% in the top ten. Sample time point: week 47, end of study. In every dose of vaccine, 300 ug of mutant IDH1 20-mer peptide was given alongside topical imiquimod. The sequences come from PBMCs, collected from a glioma patient whose treatment included an IDH1 peptide vaccine. The receptor set was obtained from a middle-aged man with glioma.

This clone was detected only once. The V gene is TRBV5-1, the J gene TRBJ2-1; D may be TRBD1 (5 bases). Germline CDR1 is SGHRS and CDR2 is YFSETQ. Trimming cost V 0 bases and J 6 bases, with 13 bases left between them. This CDR3 is built from 15 residues. The CDR3 protein is CASSLAGAQGNEQFF. CDR3 DNA sequence: TGCGCCAGCAGCTTGGCCGGCGCCCAGGGCAATGAGCAGTTCTTC. Looking up the rest from reference TRBV5-1 and TRBJ2-1 gives the full variable domain: KAGVTQTPRYLIKTRGQQVTLSCSPISGHRSVSWYQQTPGQGLQFLFEYFSETQRNKGNFPGRFSGRQFSNSRSEMNVSTLELGDSALYLCASSLAGAQGNEQFFGPGTRLTVL.

This chain uses TRBV7-6 with TRBJ2-3, with 16 bases aligning to TRBD2. J lost 4 bases, V lost 4 bases, and 5 bases had no gene match. The CDR3 contains 17 residues. Germline V gene sequence: CDR1 SGHVS, CDR2 FNYEAQ. CDR3 in amino acids: CASSSGLAGGPPDTQYF. The DNA for the CDR3 is TGTGCCAGCAGCTCGGGACTAGCGGGGGGGCCCCCAGATACGCAGTATTTT.

This chain uses TRBV11-2 with TRBJ1-1, with 8 bases lining up with TRBD1. Trimming removed 3 bases from V and 5 bases from J; junction bases left unmatched: 11. The germline V gene has CDR1 SGHAT and CDR2 FQNNGV. This CDR3 is 16 amino acids long. This chain's CDR3 is CASSFMTGVDKTEAFF. CDR3 DNA: TGTGCCAGCAGCTTTATGACAGGGGTCGACAAAACTGAAGCTTTCTTT.

The genes are TRBV7-2 and TRBJ2-7; 8 bases fit TRBD2. The J segment lost 3 bases and the V segment lost 2 bases, leaving 6 bases of the junction unmatched. CDR1 and CDR2 (germline): SGHTA, FQGNSA. This CDR3 has 15 residues. The DNA for the CDR3 is TGTGCCAGCAGCTTAAAAGCGGGAGTCCTCTACGAGCAGTACTTC. This sequence encodes CASSLKAGVLYEQYF.

This chain connects TRBV10-1 to TRBJ2-7; D possibly corresponds to TRBD2 (6 bases). CDR1 is WNHNN and CDR2 is SYGVQD in the germline V gene (reference sequence). The V gene lost 8 bases and the J gene lost 3 bases, with 14 bases spanning the gap. The CDR3 covers 13 residues. DNA of the CDR3: TGCGCCAGCTTCGGAGGGAGAGACTACGAGCAGTACGTC. It codes for CASFGGRDYEQYV.

The chain recombines TRBV7-2 with TRBJ1-1; D is uncertain. V was shortened by 4 bases and J by 1 base, with 16 bases between the two germline ends. Germline CDR1 and CDR2: SGHTA and FQGNSA. The CDR3 is 16 residues long. The CDR3 coding sequence is TGTGCCAGCAGCTACAAACCGTGGATTTCGAACACTGAAGCTTTCTTT. Amino acid sequence: CASSYKPWISNTEAFF.

The chain employs TRBV7-2 and TRBJ1-1; the match to TRBD1 covers 7 bases. V lost 5 bases and J lost 2; bases outside the gene matches: 5. The germline gives CDR1 SGHTA, CDR2 FQGNSA. The CDR3 contains 14 residues. CDR3 in amino acids: CASSPDRVNTEAFF. In nucleotides, the CDR3 is TGTGCCAGCAGCCCCGACAGGGTAAACACTGAAGCTTTCTTT.

V gene TRBV19 combines with J gene TRBJ1-1, with D unclear. Trimming stripped 5 bases from V and 5 bases from J, with 18 bases between. The CDR3 sequence is 15 residues long. Per germline, CDR1 LNHDA and CDR2 SQIVND (reference sequence). CDR3 sequence: CASSSEGALSTEAFF. The CDR3 nucleotides are TGTGCCAGTAGTTCGGAGGGCGCTCTATCGACTGAAGCTTTCTTT.

The genes are TRBV28 and TRBJ1-6; 8 nucleotides agree with TRBD1. Germline V lookup: CDR1 MDHEN, CDR2 SYDVKM. J lost 6 bases, V lost 5 bases, and 6 bases had no gene match. The CDR3 length is 15 residues. This CDR3 is CASSTRQGSNSPLHF. As DNA, the CDR3 is TGTGCCAGCAGTACTCGACAGGGGAGTAATTCACCCCTCCACTTT. Looking up the rest from reference TRBV28 and TRBJ1-6 gives the full variable domain: DVKVTQSSRYLVKRTGEKVFLECVQDMDHENMFWYRQDPGLGLRLIYFSYDVKMKEKGDIPEGYSVSREKKERFSLILESASTNQTSMYLCASSTRQGSNSPLHFGNGTRLTVT.

The rearrangement links TRBV14 to TRBJ2-7, with D possibly matching TRBD2 (6 bases). CDR1 and CDR2 from the germline V gene are SGHDN and FVKESK. V lost 1 base and J 0 bases, leaving 10 bases between the germline ends. The CDR3 extends over 15 amino acids. The CDR3 region has the DNA TGTGCCAGCAGCCAAGGCCGGGGGAGCTCCTACGAGCAGTACTTC. This translates into CASSQGRGSSYEQYF.

The chain recombines TRBV6-1 with TRBJ2-3; 7 nucleotides match TRBD1. Germline-derived CDR1 and CDR2 are MNHNS and SASEGT. The CDR3 spans 15 residues. The ends lost 1 base at V and 1 base at J; junction bases unmatched: 2. The chain's CDR3 is CASSEEGAGTDTQYF. The CDR3 nucleotides read TGTGCCAGCAGTGAAGAGGGGGCAGGCACAGATACGCAGTATTTT.

The gene calls are TRBV6-6 and TRBJ2-2; D uncertain. CDR3 length: 14 amino acids. The germline V gene has CDR1 MNHNY and CDR2 SVGAGI (reference sequence). Trimming removed 6 bases from V and 2 bases from J, with 10 bases in between. The CDR3 reads CASRTAGNTGELFF. The CDR3 coding sequence is TGTGCCAGCAGGACGGCAGGAAACACCGGGGAGCTGTTTTTT.